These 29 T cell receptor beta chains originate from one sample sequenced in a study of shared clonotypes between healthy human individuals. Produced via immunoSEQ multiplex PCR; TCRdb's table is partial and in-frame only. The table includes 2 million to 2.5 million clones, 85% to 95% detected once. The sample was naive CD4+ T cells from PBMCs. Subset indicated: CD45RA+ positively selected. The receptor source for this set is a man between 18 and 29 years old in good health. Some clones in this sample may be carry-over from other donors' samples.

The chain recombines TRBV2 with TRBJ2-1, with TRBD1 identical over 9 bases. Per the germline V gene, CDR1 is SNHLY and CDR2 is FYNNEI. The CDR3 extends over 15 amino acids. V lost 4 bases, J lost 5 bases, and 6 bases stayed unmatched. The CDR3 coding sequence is TGTGCCAGCAGTGGGGACAGGGCGGGGCACAATGAGCAGTTCTTC. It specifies CASSGDRAGHNEQFF.

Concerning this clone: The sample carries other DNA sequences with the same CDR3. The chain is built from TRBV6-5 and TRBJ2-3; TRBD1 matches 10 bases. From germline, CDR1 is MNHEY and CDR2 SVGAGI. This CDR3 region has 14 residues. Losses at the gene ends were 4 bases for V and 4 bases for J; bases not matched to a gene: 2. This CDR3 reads CASSWGQGSDTQYF. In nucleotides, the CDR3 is TGTGCCAGCAGTTGGGGACAGGGGTCAGATACGCAGTATTTT.

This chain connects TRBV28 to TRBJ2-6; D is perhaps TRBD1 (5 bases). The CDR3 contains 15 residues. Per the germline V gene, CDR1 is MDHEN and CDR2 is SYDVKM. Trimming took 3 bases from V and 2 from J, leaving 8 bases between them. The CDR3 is CASSLQQAGANVLTF. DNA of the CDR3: TGTGCCAGCAGTTTGCAACAGGCTGGGGCCAACGTCCTGACTTTC.

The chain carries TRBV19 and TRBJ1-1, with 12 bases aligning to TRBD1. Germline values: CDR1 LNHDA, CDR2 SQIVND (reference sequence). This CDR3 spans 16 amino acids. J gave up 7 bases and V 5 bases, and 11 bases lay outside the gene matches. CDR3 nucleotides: TGTGCCAGTAGTTTAGCGGGACAGGGGGCGGATGGTGAAGCTTTCTTT. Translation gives CASSLAGQGADGEAFF.

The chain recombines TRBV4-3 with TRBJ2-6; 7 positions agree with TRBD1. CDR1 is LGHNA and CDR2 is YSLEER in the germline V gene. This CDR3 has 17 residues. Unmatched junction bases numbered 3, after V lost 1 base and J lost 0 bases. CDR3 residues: CASSQVGDSSGANVLTF. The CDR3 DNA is TGCGCCAGCAGCCAAGTCGGGGACAGCTCTGGGGCCAACGTCCTGACTTTC.

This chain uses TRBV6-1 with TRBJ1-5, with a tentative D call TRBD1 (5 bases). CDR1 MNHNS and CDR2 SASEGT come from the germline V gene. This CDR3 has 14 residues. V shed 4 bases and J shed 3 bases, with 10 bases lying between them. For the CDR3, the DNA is TGTGCCAGCAGTGCCTTGACAGACAATCAGCCCCAGCATTTT. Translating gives CASSALTDNQPQHF.

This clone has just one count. The CDR3 DNA reads TGTGCCAGCAGCTTACCGCAGTCAGGGGCCAACGTCCTGACTTTC. It translates to CASSLPQSGANVLTF. The V gene is TRBV5-4, the J gene TRBJ2-6; D not resolved. The CDR3 has 15 amino acids. Trimming took off 2 bases at V and 4 bases at J, with 10 bases between the two ends. CDR1 SGHNT and CDR2 YYREEE come from the germline V gene (reference sequence).

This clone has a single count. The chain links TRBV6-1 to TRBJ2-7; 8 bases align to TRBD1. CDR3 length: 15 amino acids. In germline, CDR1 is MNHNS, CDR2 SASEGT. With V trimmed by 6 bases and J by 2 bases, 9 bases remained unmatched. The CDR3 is CASREITGGTYEQYF. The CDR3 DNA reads TGTGCCAGCAGAGAAATAACAGGGGGGACCTACGAGCAGTACTTC.

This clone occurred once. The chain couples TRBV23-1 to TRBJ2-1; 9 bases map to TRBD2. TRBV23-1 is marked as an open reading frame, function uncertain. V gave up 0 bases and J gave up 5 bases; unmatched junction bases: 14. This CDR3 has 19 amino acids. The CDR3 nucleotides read TGCGCCAGCAGTCAATCGGCTAGCGGGGCGAGGGGCACACACAATGAGCAGTTCTTC. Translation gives CASSQSASGARGTHNEQFF.

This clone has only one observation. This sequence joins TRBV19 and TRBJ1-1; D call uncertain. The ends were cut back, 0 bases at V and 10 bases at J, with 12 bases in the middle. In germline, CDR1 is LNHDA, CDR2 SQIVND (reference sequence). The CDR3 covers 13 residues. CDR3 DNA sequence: TGTGCCAGTAGTATAGAGCCCAAAGGGCGAGCTTTCTTT. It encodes CASSIEPKGRAFF.

DNA for the CDR3: TGTGCCAGCAGTGGGACTAGCGGTGGAGGGGCCCAGTACTTC. The encoded protein is CASSGTSGGGAQYF. The gene calls are TRBV2 and TRBJ2-5; 10 nucleotides align to TRBD2. The CDR3 length is 14 residues. CDR1 SNHLY and CDR2 FYNNEI come from the germline V gene. Unmatched junction bases numbered 8, after V lost 4 bases and J lost 9 bases.

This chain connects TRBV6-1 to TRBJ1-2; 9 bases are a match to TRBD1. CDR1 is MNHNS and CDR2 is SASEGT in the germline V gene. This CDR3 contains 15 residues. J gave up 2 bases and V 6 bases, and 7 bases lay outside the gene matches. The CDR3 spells CASRPQGAQNYGYTF. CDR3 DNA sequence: TGTGCCAGCAGGCCACAGGGGGCCCAGAACTATGGCTACACCTTC.

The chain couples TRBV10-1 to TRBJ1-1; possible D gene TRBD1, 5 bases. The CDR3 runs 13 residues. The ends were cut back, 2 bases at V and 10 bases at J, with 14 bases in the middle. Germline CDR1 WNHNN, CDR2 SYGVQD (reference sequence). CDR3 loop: CASSEGLQGRAFF. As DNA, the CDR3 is TGCGCCAGCAGTGAGGGTTTGCAGGGAAGAGCTTTCTTT.

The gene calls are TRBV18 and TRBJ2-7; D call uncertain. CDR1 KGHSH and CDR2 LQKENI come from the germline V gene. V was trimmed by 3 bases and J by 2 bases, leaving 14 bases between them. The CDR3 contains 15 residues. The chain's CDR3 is CASSPPTGFPYEQYF. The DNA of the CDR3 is TGTGCCAGCTCACCGCCTACTGGGTTCCCCTACGAGCAGTACTTC.

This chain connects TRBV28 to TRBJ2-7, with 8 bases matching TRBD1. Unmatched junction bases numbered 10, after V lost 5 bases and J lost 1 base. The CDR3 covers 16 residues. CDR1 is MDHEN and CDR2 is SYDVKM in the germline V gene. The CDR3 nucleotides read TGTGCCAGCAGTCTACTACAGGGGGGCGGTTCCTACGAGCAGTACTTC. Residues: CASSLLQGGGSYEQYF.

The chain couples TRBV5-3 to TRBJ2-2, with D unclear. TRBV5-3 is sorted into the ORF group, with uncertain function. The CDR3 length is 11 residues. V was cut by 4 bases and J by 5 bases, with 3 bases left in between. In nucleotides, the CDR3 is TGTGCCAGAAGCCAGACCGGGGAGCTGTTTTTT. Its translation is CARSQTGELFF.

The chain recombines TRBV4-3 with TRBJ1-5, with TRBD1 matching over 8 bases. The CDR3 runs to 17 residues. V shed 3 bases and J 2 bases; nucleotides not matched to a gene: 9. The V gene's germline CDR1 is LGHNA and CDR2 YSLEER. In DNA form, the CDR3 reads TGCGCCAGCAGCCACTTATACAGGGGGGTCGGCAATCAGCCCCAGCATTTT. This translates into CASSHLYRGVGNQPQHF.

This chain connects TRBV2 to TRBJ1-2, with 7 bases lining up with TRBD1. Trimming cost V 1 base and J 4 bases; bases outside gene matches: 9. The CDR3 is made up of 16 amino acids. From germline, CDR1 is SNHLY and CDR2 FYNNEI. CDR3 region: CASSEGQGETAYGYTF. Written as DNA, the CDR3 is TGTGCCAGCAGTGAAGGGCAGGGGGAAACGGCCTATGGCTACACCTTC.

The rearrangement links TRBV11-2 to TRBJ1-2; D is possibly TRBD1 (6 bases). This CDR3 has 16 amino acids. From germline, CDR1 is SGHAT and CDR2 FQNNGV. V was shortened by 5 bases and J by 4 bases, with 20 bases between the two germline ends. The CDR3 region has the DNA TGTGCCAGCAGCATAGGATACGCCCAGGGGTTCTATGGCTACACCTTC. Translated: CASSIGYAQGFYGYTF.

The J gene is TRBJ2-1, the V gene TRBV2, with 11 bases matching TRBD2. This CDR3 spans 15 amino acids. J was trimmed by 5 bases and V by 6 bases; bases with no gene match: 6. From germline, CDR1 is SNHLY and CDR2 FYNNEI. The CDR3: CASSEGLAENNEQFF. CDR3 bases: TGTGCCAGCAGCGAGGGACTAGCGGAAAACAATGAGCAGTTCTTC.

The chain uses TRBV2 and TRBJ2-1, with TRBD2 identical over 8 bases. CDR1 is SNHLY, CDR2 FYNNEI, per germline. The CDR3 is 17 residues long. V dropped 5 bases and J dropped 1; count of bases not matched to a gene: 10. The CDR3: CASSPKTSGYSYNEQFF. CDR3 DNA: TGTGCCAGCAGTCCGAAAACTAGCGGCTATTCCTACAATGAGCAGTTCTTC.

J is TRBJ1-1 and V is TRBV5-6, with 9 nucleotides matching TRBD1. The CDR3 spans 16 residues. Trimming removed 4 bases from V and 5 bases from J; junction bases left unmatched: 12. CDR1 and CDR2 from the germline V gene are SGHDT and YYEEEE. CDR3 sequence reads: CASSATGGLDGTEAFF. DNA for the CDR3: TGTGCCAGCAGCGCGACAGGGGGGCTTGATGGAACTGAAGCTTTCTTT.

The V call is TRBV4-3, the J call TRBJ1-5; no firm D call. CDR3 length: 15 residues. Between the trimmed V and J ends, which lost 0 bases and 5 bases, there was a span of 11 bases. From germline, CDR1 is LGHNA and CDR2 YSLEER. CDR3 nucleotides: TGCGCCAGCAGCCAAGAAAGACACAACGATCAGCCCCAGCATTTT. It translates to CASSQERHNDQPQHF.

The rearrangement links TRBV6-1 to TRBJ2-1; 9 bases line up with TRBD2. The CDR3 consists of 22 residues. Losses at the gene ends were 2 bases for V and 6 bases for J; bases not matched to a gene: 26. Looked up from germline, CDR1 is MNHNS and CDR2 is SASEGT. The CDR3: CASSERRAIEGLSSGKGNEQFF. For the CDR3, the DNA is TGTGCCAGCAGTGAACGTAGGGCGATAGAAGGATTGTCTAGCGGGAAGGGCAATGAGCAGTTCTTC.

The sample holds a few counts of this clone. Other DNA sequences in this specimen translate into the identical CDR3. The DNA of the CDR3 is TGTGCCTGGGGACAGGGGTCCTACGAGCAGTACTTC. Protein sequence: CAWGQGSYEQYF. The genes are TRBV30 and TRBJ2-7; 9 nucleotides align to TRBD1. CDR3 length equals 12 residues. Per the germline V gene, CDR1 is GTSNPN and CDR2 is SVGIG (reference sequence). V shed 5 bases and J 1 base; nucleotides not matched to a gene: 0.

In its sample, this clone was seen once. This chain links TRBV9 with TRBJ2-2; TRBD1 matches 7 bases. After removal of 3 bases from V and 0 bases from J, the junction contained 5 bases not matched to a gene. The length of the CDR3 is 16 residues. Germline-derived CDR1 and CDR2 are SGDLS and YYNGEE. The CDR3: CASSARTGSNTGELFF. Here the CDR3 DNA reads TGTGCCAGCAGCGCACGGACAGGCTCGAACACCGGGGAGCTGTTTTTT. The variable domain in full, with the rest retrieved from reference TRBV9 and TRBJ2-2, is DSGVTQTPKHLITATGQRVTLRCSPRSGDLSVYWYQQSLDQGLQFLIQYYNGEERAKGNILERFSAQQFPDLHSELNLSSLELGDSALYFCASSARTGSNTGELFFGEGSRLTVL.

The CDR3 bases are TGTGCCAGCAGTACAGACAGGGCCGAGCAGTTCTTC. Residues: CASSTDRAEQFF. This chain connects TRBV2 to TRBJ2-1; 7 bases map to TRBD1. Germline V gives CDR1 SNHLY, CDR2 FYNNEI. The V segment lost 5 bases and the J segment 10 bases; nucleotides outside the gene matches: 5. There are 12 residues in the CDR3.

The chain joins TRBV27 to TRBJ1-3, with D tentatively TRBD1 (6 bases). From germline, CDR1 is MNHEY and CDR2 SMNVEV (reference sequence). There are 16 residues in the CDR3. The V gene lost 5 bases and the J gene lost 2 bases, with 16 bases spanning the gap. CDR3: CASSGVGRGPGNTIYF. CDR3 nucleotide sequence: TGTGCCAGCAGTGGGGTGGGCAGGGGCCCTGGAAACACCATATATTTT.

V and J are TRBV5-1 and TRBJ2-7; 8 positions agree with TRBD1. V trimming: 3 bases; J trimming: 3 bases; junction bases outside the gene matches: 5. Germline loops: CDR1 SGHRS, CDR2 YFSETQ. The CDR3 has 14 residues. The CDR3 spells CASSSRTGSYEQYF. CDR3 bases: TGCGCCAGCAGCTCCCGGACAGGGAGCTACGAGCAGTACTTC.